Below, 13 T cell receptor beta chains from the same sample are listed, as sequenced in a study of neurological immune-mediated disorders. TCRdb re-analysed the 5' RACE reads in MiXCR, keeping a single row per CDR3 protein. The sample yields tens of thousands of distinct CDR3 sequences, 10% to 13% seen once. The sample comprised PBMCs. The source of these receptors is a woman between 25 and 40 years old with HTLV-1-associated myelopathy (HAM/TSP).

The chain recombines TRBV2 with TRBJ1-2, with a weak D call TRBD1 (5 bases). V was trimmed by 7 bases and J by 4 bases, leaving 19 bases between them. There are 15 residues in the CDR3. Germline V gives CDR1 SNHLY, CDR2 FYNNEI. CDR3: CASTDRDPMGYGYTF. The CDR3 DNA reads TGTGCCAGCACTGACCGGGACCCGATGGGCTATGGCTACACCTTC.

This clonotype was picked up many times. The V and J genes are TRBV5-1 and TRBJ2-3; no clear D gene. Germline V gene sequence: CDR1 SGHRS, CDR2 YFSETQ. Deletions cut 0 bases from V and 6 bases from J, with 11 bases between. There are 14 residues in the CDR3. CDR3 loop: CASSLATGLDTQYF. The CDR3 region has the DNA TGCGCCAGCAGCTTGGCGACTGGCTTGGATACGCAGTATTTT.

The table lists this clonotype with many counts. V gene TRBV7-8 combines with J gene TRBJ1-1; the match to TRBD1 covers 7 bases. Germline loops: CDR1 SGHVS, CDR2 FQNEAQ. The J segment lost 7 bases and the V segment lost 6 bases, leaving 5 bases of the junction unmatched. The CDR3 contains 12 residues. The CDR3, as DNA: TGTGCCAGCAGTCACAGGGGATATGAAGCTTTCTTT. Amino acids: CASSHRGYEAFF.

This clonotype appeared many times. The rearrangement joins TRBV15 to TRBJ2-1, with 9 bases fitting TRBD2. The CDR3 is 18 amino acids. CDR1 is LNHNV, CDR2 YYDKDF, per germline (reference sequence). V gave up 3 bases and J gave up 7 bases; unmatched junction bases: 16. The CDR3: CATSRGSGGLSGLNEQFF. CDR3 DNA: TGTGCCACCAGCAGGGGTAGCGGGGGCCTCTCCGGGTTGAATGAGCAGTTCTTC.

This clonotype was counted at least ten times. The CDR3 region has the DNA TGCAGTGCTAGAGATCCAGTGAACTATGGCTACACCTTC. Amino acids: CSARDPVNYGYTF. This rearrangement joins TRBV20-1 to TRBJ1-2, with no clear D. The CDR3 runs to 13 residues. The germline CDR1 and CDR2 sequences are DFQATT and SNEGSKA (reference sequence). V gave up 0 bases and J gave up 2 bases, with 7 bases separating them.

This clonotype occurred many times. The chain joins TRBV20-1 to TRBJ2-7, with D possibly being TRBD2 (6 bases). Germline CDR1 reads DFQATT; CDR2 reads SNEGSKA (reference sequence). The length of the CDR3 is 17 residues. Trimming took off 0 bases at V and 2 bases at J, with 20 bases between the two ends. The DNA of the CDR3 is TGCAGTGCTAGAGATTTGACGGGCGGGGTCCGAGCCTACGAGCAGTACTTC. Its protein is CSARDLTGGVRAYEQYF.

This clonotype appeared many times. The rearrangement joins TRBV6-1 to TRBJ1-5; D is ambiguous. The CDR3 contains 14 residues. CDR1 and CDR2 (germline): MNHNS, SASEGT. V was cut by 5 bases and J by 7 bases, with 15 bases left in between. The DNA of the CDR3 is TGTGCCAGCAGTCATCGATCGCAATGGCAGCCCCAGCATTTT. Its protein is CASSHRSQWQPQHF.

The J gene is TRBJ2-1, the V gene TRBV7-7; 8 bases are shared with TRBD2. This CDR3 contains 14 residues. The germline gives CDR1 SSHAT, CDR2 FNYEAQ (reference sequence). After removal of 5 bases from V and 2 bases from J, the junction contained 2 bases not matched to a gene. CDR3 residues: CASSRGGTYNEQFF. The CDR3 bases are TGTGCCAGCAGCCGGGGGGGGACCTACAATGAGCAGTTCTTC.

This clonotype showed up many times. A much larger clone sits a single nucleotide away, making a read error possible. This chain connects TRBV5-1 to TRBJ2-7, with D hard to call. This CDR3 contains 14 residues. Looked up from germline, CDR1 is SGHRS and CDR2 is YFSETQ. V was trimmed by 7 bases and J by 5 bases, leaving 19 bases between them. The CDR3 DNA sequence: TGCGCCAGCGCATCGGACGGTTCGTGGGACGAGCAGTACTTC. Its protein is CASASDGSWDEQYF. Full variable domain (rest looked up from reference TRBV5-1 and TRBJ2-7): KAGVTQTPRYLIKTRGQQVTLSCSPISGHRSVSWYQQTPGQGLQFLFEYFSETQRNKGNFPGRFSGRQFSNSRSEMNVSTLELGDSALYLCASASDGSWDEQYFGPGTRLTVT.

This clonotype was seen at least ten times. This chain joins TRBV3-1 and TRBJ2-3; 14 nucleotides align to TRBD2. V lost 8 bases and J lost 4; bases outside the gene matches: 11. The CDR3 consists of 17 residues. Per the germline V gene, CDR1 is LGHDT and CDR2 is YNNKEL (reference sequence). CDR3 DNA sequence: TGTGCCAGCGCGAAATCCGGGACTAGCGGGGGATCAGATACGCAGTATTTT. This sequence encodes CASAKSGTSGGSDTQYF.

This clonotype was seen many times. The genes are TRBV5-1 and TRBJ2-2; D is uncertain. The CDR3 spans 13 residues. Germline lookup yields CDR1 SGHRS and CDR2 YFSETQ. With 0 bases removed from V and 4 bases from J, the gap between germline ends came to 4 bases. In nucleotides, the CDR3 is TGCGCCAGCAGCTTGGTTGGCACCGGGGAGCTGTTTTTT. Encoded protein: CASSLVGTGELFF.

This clonotype came up many times. This chain links TRBV7-8 with TRBJ2-1; 13 nucleotides line up with TRBD2. Germline-derived CDR1 and CDR2 are SGHVS and FQNEAQ. The CDR3 is 15 amino acids. J lost 7 bases, V lost 3 bases, and 3 bases had no gene match. The CDR3 DNA reads as TGTGCCAGCAGCTTCGGGGGACTAGCGGGGAATGAGCAGTTCTTC. Its protein product is CASSFGGLAGNEQFF.

This clonotype occurred many times. The chain uses TRBV5-1 and TRBJ2-7; 8 nucleotides align to TRBD2. CDR1 and CDR2 from the germline V gene are SGHRS and YFSETQ. There are 15 residues in the CDR3. The V gene end was trimmed by 2 bases and the J gene end by 3 bases; junction bases not matched to a gene: 7. The CDR3 DNA reads TGCGCCAGCAGCTTCAGCGGGGGAGTCAGCTACGAGCAGTACTTC. Translated: CASSFSGGVSYEQYF.